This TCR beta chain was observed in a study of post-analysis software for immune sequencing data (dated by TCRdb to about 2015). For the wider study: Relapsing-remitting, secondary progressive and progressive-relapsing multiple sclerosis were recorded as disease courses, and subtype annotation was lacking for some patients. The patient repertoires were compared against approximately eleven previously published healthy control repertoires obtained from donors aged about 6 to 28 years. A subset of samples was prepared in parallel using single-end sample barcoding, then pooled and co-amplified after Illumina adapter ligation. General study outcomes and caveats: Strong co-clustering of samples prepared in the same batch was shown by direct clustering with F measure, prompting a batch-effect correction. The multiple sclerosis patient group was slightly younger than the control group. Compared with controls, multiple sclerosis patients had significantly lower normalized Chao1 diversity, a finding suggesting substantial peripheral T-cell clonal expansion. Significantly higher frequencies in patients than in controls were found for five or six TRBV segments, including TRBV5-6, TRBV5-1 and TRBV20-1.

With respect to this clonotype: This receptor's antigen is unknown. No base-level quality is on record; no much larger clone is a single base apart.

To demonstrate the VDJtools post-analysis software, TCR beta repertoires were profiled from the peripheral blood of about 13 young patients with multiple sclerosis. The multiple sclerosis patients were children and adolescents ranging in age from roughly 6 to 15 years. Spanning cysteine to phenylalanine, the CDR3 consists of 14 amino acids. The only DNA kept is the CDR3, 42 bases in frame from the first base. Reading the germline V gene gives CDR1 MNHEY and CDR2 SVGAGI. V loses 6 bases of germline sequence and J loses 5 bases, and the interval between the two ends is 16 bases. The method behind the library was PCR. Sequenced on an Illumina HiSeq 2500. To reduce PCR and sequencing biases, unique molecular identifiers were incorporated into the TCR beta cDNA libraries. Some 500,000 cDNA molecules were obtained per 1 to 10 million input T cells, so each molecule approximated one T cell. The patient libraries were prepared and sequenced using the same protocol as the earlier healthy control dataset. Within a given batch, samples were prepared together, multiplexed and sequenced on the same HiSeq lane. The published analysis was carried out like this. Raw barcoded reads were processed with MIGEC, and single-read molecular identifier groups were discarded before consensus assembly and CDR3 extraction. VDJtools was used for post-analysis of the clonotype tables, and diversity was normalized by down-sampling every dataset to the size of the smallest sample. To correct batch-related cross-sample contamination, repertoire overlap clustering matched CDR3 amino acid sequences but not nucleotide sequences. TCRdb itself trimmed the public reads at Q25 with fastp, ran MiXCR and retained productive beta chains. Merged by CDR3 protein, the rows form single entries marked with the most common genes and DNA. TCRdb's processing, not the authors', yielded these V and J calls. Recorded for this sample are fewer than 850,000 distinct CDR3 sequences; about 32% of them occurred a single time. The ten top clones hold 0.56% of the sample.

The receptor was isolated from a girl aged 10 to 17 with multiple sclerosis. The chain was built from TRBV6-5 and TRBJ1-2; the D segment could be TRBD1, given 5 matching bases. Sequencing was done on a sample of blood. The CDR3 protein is CASRGPTVPYGYTF. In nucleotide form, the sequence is TGTGCCAGCAGGGGACCGACAGTTCCTTATGGCTACACCTTC.